A selection of T cell receptor beta chains follows, all from one sample in a study of early T cells in non-severe SARS-CoV-2 infection. In TCRdb, the 5' RACE reads were re-called with MiXCR into one record per CDR3 protein. This table has fewer than 80,000 distinct CDR3 sequences, roughly 4.6% appearing once. The sequences come from whole blood, collected at baseline. These receptors all come from an adult who was a healthcare worker with PCR-confirmed SARS-CoV-2 infection or an uninfected control (not recorded which). The donor label of this sample is uncertain. Each CDR3 is given with its conserved first and last residue. The order of the fields is V gene, D gene, clone size, J gene, CDR3 protein, CDR3 DNA. D genes are given only for firm matches. Size tells how often a clone was seen (once, few, many) or the class of an expanded clone, and some rows leave it out.

TRBV13	.	many	TRBJ2-3	CASSLVQQGGTDTQYF	TGTGCCAGCAGCTTAGTCCAACAGGGAGGAACAGATACGCAGTATTTT
TRBV4-3	TRBD1	many	TRBJ1-2	CASSQDPGTAYGYTF	TGCGCCAGCAGCCAAGATCCTGGGACAGCCTATGGCTACACCTTC
TRBV12-3/TRBV12-4	.	many	TRBJ1-4	CASSSNVPGEKLFF	TGTGCCAGCAGCTCAAATGTTCCAGGGGAAAAACTGTTTTTT
TRBV4-1	.	.	TRBJ1-1	CASSQYTEAFF	TGCGCCAGCAGCCAATACACTGAAGCTTTCTTT
TRBV7-6	TRBD2	.	TRBJ2-5	CASSLGLAGVRETQYF	TGTGCCAGCAGCTTGGGACTAGCGGGGGTTAGAGAGACCCAGTACTTC
TRBV4-1	TRBD2	many	TRBJ2-1	CASSQALAGSYNEQFF	TGCGCCAGCAGCCAAGCCCTAGCGGGGAGCTACAATGAGCAGTTCTTC
TRBV30	TRBD2	.	TRBJ2-5	CAWSAGLAGEETQYF	TGTGCCTGGAGCGCGGGACTAGCGGGGGAAGAGACCCAGTACTTC
TRBV9	.	few	TRBJ1-3	CASSVVDSLTGNTIYF	TGTGCCAGCAGCGTAGTCGACAGTTTAACTGGAAACACCATATATTTT
TRBV6-6	.	.	TRBJ1-5	CASSYPERPQHF	TGTGCCAGCAGTTACCCAGAGCGGCCCCAGCATTTT
TRBV4-1	TRBD1	.	TRBJ1-1	CASSPDRVGNTEAFF	TGCGCCAGCAGCCCAGACAGGGTCGGGAACACTGAAGCTTTCTTT
TRBV6-2/TRBV6-3	.	many	TRBJ2-2	CASSYGRDTGELFF	TGTGCCAGCAGCTACGGGCGTGACACCGGGGAGCTGTTTTTT
TRBV20-1	TRBD2	many	TRBJ2-2	CSARAGGGGTGELFF	TGCAGTGCTAGAGCCGGCGGGGGGGGCACCGGGGAGCTGTTTTTT
TRBV9	TRBD1	medium-sized	TRBJ2-7	CASSAGDSGNEQYF	TGTGCCAGCAGCGCAGGGGACAGTGGGAACGAGCAGTACTTC
TRBV7-9	TRBD1	many	TRBJ1-1	CASSLGTGTNTEAFF	TGTGCCAGCAGCTTAGGGACAGGGACGAACACTGAAGCTTTCTTT
TRBV7-8	.	many	TRBJ1-1	CASSFPYRDNTEAFF	TGTGCCAGCAGCTTCCCCTACCGGGACAACACTGAAGCTTTCTTT
TRBV6-2/TRBV6-3	TRBD1	few	TRBJ1-3	CASSYPPGTGRNTIYF	TGTGCCAGCAGTTACCCCCCCGGGACAGGGCGGAACACCATATATTTT
TRBV19	TRBD1	few	TRBJ2-2	CASSFTGTGVTGELFF	TGTGCCAGTAGTTTCACCGGGACAGGGGTAACCGGGGAGCTGTTTTTT
TRBV28	TRBD1	.	TRBJ2-1	CASSWGQGAQNEQFF	TGTGCCAGCAGTTGGGGACAGGGGGCGCAGAATGAGCAGTTCTTC
TRBV12-3/TRBV12-4	TRBD1	few	TRBJ2-7	CASSLAPPGQGGWEQYF	TGTGCCAGCAGTTTAGCCCCCCCGGGACAGGGAGGCTGGGAGCAGTACTTC
TRBV24-1	.	few	TRBJ1-2	CATSDNTGTGYGYTF	TGTGCCACCAGTGATAACACCGGGACCGGCTATGGCTACACCTTC
TRBV6-5	.	few	TRBJ2-1	CVSRPFLIARRAGYNEQFF	TGTGTCAGCAGACCATTCTTGATCGCGCGGAGGGCTGGGTACAATGAGCAGTTCTTC
TRBV6-6	TRBD1	.	TRBJ1-3	CASSYRNSGQGGNTIYF	TGTGCCAGCAGTTACCGAAACTCGGGACAGGGTGGAAACACCATATATTTT
TRBV6-6	.	.	TRBJ1-4	CASSYSSGAVEKLFF	TGTGCCAGCAGTTACTCATCGGGGGCGGTTGAAAAACTGTTTTTT
TRBV12-3/TRBV12-4	.	many	TRBJ1-1	CASSFAGSTEAFF	TGTGCCAGCAGTTTCGCAGGGAGCACTGAAGCTTTCTTT
TRBV6-4	.	many	TRBJ2-1	CASSALPTKENEQFF	TGTGCCAGCAGTGCCCTACCTACTAAGGAAAATGAGCAGTTCTTC
TRBV14	.	few	TRBJ2-2	CASSQDAPANTGELFF	TGTGCCAGCAGCCAAGACGCTCCGGCGAACACCGGGGAGCTGTTTTTT
TRBV7-7	TRBD1	many	TRBJ2-2	CASSPDRAGTGELFF	TGTGCTAGCAGCCCGGACAGGGCAGGGACCGGGGAGCTGTTTTTT
TRBV28	.	many	TRBJ2-5	CASSFSGGASETQYF	TGTGCCAGCAGTTTTAGTGGGGGGGCCTCCGAGACCCAGTACTTC
TRBV9	TRBD2	.	TRBJ2-3	CASSVESGRADTQYF	TGTGCCAGCAGCGTAGAATCCGGGAGGGCAGATACGCAGTATTTT
TRBV3-1	.	.	TRBJ2-3	CASSLGASTDTQYF	TGTGCCAGCAGCCTAGGGGCTAGCACAGATACGCAGTATTTT
TRBV4-1	.	.	TRBJ2-5	CASSQDMWGLQYF	TGCGCCAGCAGCCAAGATATGTGGGGACTCCAGTACTTC
TRBV6-5	TRBD1	many	TRBJ1-1	CASSFRSTGPSNTEAFF	TGTGCCAGCAGTTTTCGGTCGACAGGGCCCTCGAACACTGAAGCTTTCTTT
TRBV20-1	TRBD1	many	TRBJ2-1	CSARDSGTGAYNEQFF	TGCAGTGCTAGAGACTCCGGGACAGGGGCGTACAATGAGCAGTTCTTC
TRBV18	TRBD2	many	TRBJ2-3	CASSPRGLAGTDTQYF	TGTGCCAGCTCACCACGAGGACTAGCCGGCACAGATACGCAGTATTTT
TRBV20-1	TRBD1	many	TRBJ2-7	CSARTQQGVGGYEQYF	TGCAGTGCTAGAACGCAACAGGGGGTAGGGGGCTACGAGCAGTACTTC
TRBV7-2	.	many	TRBJ1-1	CASRPPNHFMNTEAFF	TGTGCCAGCAGACCACCGAACCACTTCATGAACACTGAAGCTTTCTTT
TRBV16	.	few	TRBJ1-4	CASSEVRSGELFF	TGTGCCAGCAGCGAAGTGAGGAGTGGAGAGCTGTTTTTT
TRBV7-9	.	.	TRBJ2-2	CASSFQPNTGELFF	TGTGCCAGCAGCTTTCAACCGAACACCGGGGAGCTGTTTTTT
TRBV13	.	.	TRBJ2-1	CASSAVSPGGNEQFF	TGTGCCAGCAGCGCCGTTAGCCCCGGGGGCAATGAGCAGTTCTTC
TRBV30	.	many	TRBJ1-1	CAWSIGRDTEAFF	TGTGCCTGGAGTATAGGGAGGGACACTGAAGCTTTCTTT
TRBV7-9	.	few	TRBJ2-3	CASSLGDSRTQYF	TGTGCCAGCAGCTTAGGGGACTCACGTACGCAGTATTTT
TRBV4-2	TRBD1	many	TRBJ2-7	CASSPGGSYEQYF	TGTGCCAGCAGCCCAGGGGGCTCATACGAGCAGTACTTC
TRBV29-1	.	.	TRBJ2-1	CSVEEESSYNEQFF	TGCAGCGTTGAGGAGGAGAGCTCCTACAATGAGCAGTTCTTC
TRBV28	.	few	TRBJ2-4	CASSSPPGLGIQYF	TGTGCCAGCAGTTCCCCCCCAGGGTTGGGCATTCAGTACTTC
TRBV9	TRBD1	many	TRBJ2-3	CASSLTPRGQGLTDTQYF	TGTGCCAGCAGCCTCACACCACGTGGACAGGGACTCACAGATACGCAGTATTTT
TRBV4-1	.	few	TRBJ1-5	CASSQDANQPQHF	TGCGCCAGCAGCCAAGATGCAAATCAGCCCCAGCATTTT
TRBV12-3/TRBV12-4	.	many	TRBJ2-5	CASSPTGPRETQYF	TGTGCCAGCAGCCCAACAGGGCCGAGAGAGACCCAGTACTTC
TRBV20-1	.	.	TRBJ1-6	CSARPRGDNSPLHF	TGCAGTGCTAGACCCCGGGGGGATAATTCACCCCTCCACTTT
TRBV6-5	TRBD1	many	TRBJ2-7	CASRQEGQPYEQYF	TGTGCCAGCAGGCAAGAGGGACAGCCCTACGAGCAGTACTTC
TRBV5-1	TRBD2	.	TRBJ2-3	CASSLLAGEDTQYF	TGCGCCAGCAGCTTACTAGCGGGGGAAGATACGCAGTATTTT
TRBV7-2	.	few	TRBJ2-5	CASSPLGGEETQYF	TGTGCCAGCAGCCCGCTCGGGGGAGAAGAGACCCAGTACTTC